These T cell receptor beta chains were read from a single sample in a study of identical twins. One entry per CDR3 protein, called by TCRdb with MiXCR from the 5' RACE reads. The table lists fewer than 350,000 distinct CDR3 sequences, about 8% of them singletons, with around 2.1% in the top ten. The sample also formed part of further work on yellow fever vaccine responses in identical twins.

The material sequenced was memory (CD45RO+) T cells sorted from blood. These TCRs come from a woman younger than 30 in good health. Both conserved end residues are part of each CDR3. D genes are given only for firm matches. Clone size, where shown, is once, few, many, or a class for clones that have expanded.

J: TRBJ1-2; D: NA; V: TRBV9; size: many; DNA: TGTGCCAGCAGCGTAGGCGTCGGCGAGTACTATGGCTACACCTTC; CDR3: CASSVGVGEYYGYTF
J: TRBJ2-1; D: TRBD2; V: TRBV5-4; size: few; DNA: TGTGCCAGCAGCGGGGCCGGGACTAGCGGCTACAATGAGCAGTTCTTC; CDR3: CASSGAGTSGYNEQFF
J: TRBJ2-2; D: TRBD2; V: TRBV5-1; size: few; DNA: TGCGCCAGCAGCAACCGGGACTACAACACCGGGGAGCTGTTTTTT; CDR3: CASSNRDYNTGELFF
J: TRBJ2-5; D: NA; V: TRBV7-9; size: NA; DNA: TGTGCCAGCAGCTCCATAGAAGAGACCCAGTACTTC; CDR3: CASSSIEETQYF
J: TRBJ2-5; D: NA; V: TRBV3-1; size: many; DNA: TGTGCCAGCAGCCAGGAAGGCCCGGGCTCTAGGGGGGGGAACTTC; CDR3: CASSQEGPGSRGGNF
J: TRBJ2-5; D: TRBD2; V: TRBV9; size: few; DNA: TGTGCCAGCAGCGTAGGGGGGAGGGAGCAAGAGACCCAGTACTTC; CDR3: CASSVGGREQETQYF
J: TRBJ1-2; D: NA; V: TRBV6-4; size: NA; DNA: TGTGCCAGCAGAGCCACGGGAACAAACTATGGCTACACCTTC; CDR3: CASRATGTNYGYTF
J: TRBJ2-7; D: NA; V: TRBV9; size: NA; DNA: TGTGCCAGCAGCGCGTGGGACACACCCTACGAGCAGTACTTC; CDR3: CASSAWDTPYEQYF
J: TRBJ2-1; D: NA; V: TRBV4-2; size: NA; DNA: TGTGCCAGCAGCCAAGATCTGTCAAGCTTCAATGAGCAGTTCTTC; CDR3: CASSQDLSSFNEQFF
J: TRBJ1-5; D: NA; V: TRBV10-3; size: NA; DNA: TGTGCCATCAGTGATGGGTCGGGCAATCAGCCCCAGCATTTT; CDR3: CAISDGSGNQPQHF
J: TRBJ2-4; D: NA; V: TRBV20-1; size: many; DNA: TGCAGTGCTAGAGATCGCACAGGGAGAATTCAGTACTTC; CDR3: CSARDRTGRIQYF
J: TRBJ2-1; D: TRBD2; V: TRBV20-1; size: NA; DNA: TGCAGTGCTAGAGATCTCCCCGGACTAGCGGTTGAGCAGTTCTTC; CDR3: CSARDLPGLAVEQFF
J: TRBJ1-2; D: NA; V: TRBV6-6; size: many; DNA: TGTGCCAGCAGTTACGCGGGGGGTGGCTACACCTTC; CDR3: CASSYAGGGYTF
J: TRBJ1-1; D: TRBD1; V: TRBV3-1; size: many; DNA: TGTGCCAGCAGCCGAGGGGGCGCGTTCACTGAAGCTTTCTTT; CDR3: CASSRGGAFTEAFF
J: TRBJ2-2; D: TRBD1; V: TRBV19; size: few; DNA: TGTGCCAGTACTTATCAGGGGGCGACCGGGGAGCTGTTTTTT; CDR3: CASTYQGATGELFF
J: TRBJ2-1; D: NA; V: TRBV6-5; size: NA; DNA: TGTGCCAGCAGTTACTCGACCCGTAACCCGAGGGGTGAGCAGTTCTTC; CDR3: CASSYSTRNPRGEQFF
J: TRBJ1-2; D: NA; V: TRBV9; size: NA; DNA: TGTGCCAGCAGCGTAGGGGCAGCAGTAAGCTATGGCTACACCTTC; CDR3: CASSVGAAVSYGYTF
J: TRBJ1-5; D: NA; V: TRBV28; size: NA; DNA: TGTGCCAGTAGAGAGAGAACGAGCAATCAGCCCCAGCATTTT; CDR3: CASRERTSNQPQHF
J: TRBJ2-7; D: TRBD2; V: TRBV20-1; size: NA; DNA: TGCAGTGCTAGAGACTTATCTAGCGGGGATTCCTACGAGCAGTACTTC; CDR3: CSARDLSSGDSYEQYF
J: TRBJ2-1; D: TRBD2; V: TRBV27; size: NA; DNA: TGTGCCAGCAGTTTTGTAGCGGGGGGGCAGGGTGAGCAGTTCTTC; CDR3: CASSFVAGGQGEQFF
J: TRBJ2-6; D: NA; V: TRBV6-5; size: NA; DNA: TGTGCCAGCAGTTACTCGGGGTTAACTGGGGCCAACGTCCTGACTTTC; CDR3: CASSYSGLTGANVLTF
J: TRBJ2-7; D: TRBD1; V: TRBV29-1; size: many; DNA: TGCAGCGTAGCCTTTGGGACAGGGTCCTACGAGCAGTACTTC; CDR3: CSVAFGTGSYEQYF
J: TRBJ2-1; D: NA; V: TRBV12-3/TRBV12-4; size: few; DNA: TGTGCCAGCAGCCCCCAGAGCGGCTCCTACAATGAGCAGTTCTTC; CDR3: CASSPQSGSYNEQFF
J: TRBJ1-2; D: NA; V: TRBV29-1; size: NA; DNA: TGCAGCGCTACAACAGGGTCTTACTATGGCTACACCTTC; CDR3: CSATTGSYYGYTF
J: TRBJ1-2; D: NA; V: TRBV18; size: NA; DNA: TGTGCCAGCTCCCCCGCGCAGGAACGGAATGGCTACACCTTC; CDR3: CASSPAQERNGYTF
J: TRBJ2-1; D: TRBD2; V: TRBV20-1; size: NA; DNA: TGCAGTGCTAGATCGGGGTCTAGCGGGAGTCGGAATGAGCAGTTCTTC; CDR3: CSARSGSSGSRNEQFF
J: TRBJ2-6; D: NA; V: TRBV18; size: few; DNA: TGTGCCAGCTCACCAGGAATTGAGGCCTCTGGGGCCAACGTCCTGACTTTC; CDR3: CASSPGIEASGANVLTF
J: TRBJ2-3; D: TRBD2; V: TRBV9; size: many; DNA: TGTGCCAGCAGTCAATCTACTGGACTAGCGAGAACAGATACGCAGTATTTT; CDR3: CASSQSTGLARTDTQYF
J: TRBJ2-6; D: NA; V: TRBV6-1; size: NA; DNA: TGTGCCATCAGCTCGGACCGCGGGTCTGGGGCCAACGTCCTGACTTTC; CDR3: CAISSDRGSGANVLTF
J: TRBJ2-3; D: NA; V: TRBV20-1; size: NA; DNA: TGCTGTGCTAGAGATGGAGCCTCAGCGAGCACAGATACGCAGTATTTT; CDR3: CCARDGASASTDTQYF
J: TRBJ2-5; D: TRBD2; V: TRBV25-1; size: many; DNA: TGTGCCAGCAGTGGTCGACTAGCGGGAGGAACTCGAGCCTCGGAGACCCAGTACTTC; CDR3: CASSGRLAGGTRASETQYF
J: TRBJ1-5; D: NA; V: TRBV28; size: NA; DNA: TGTGCCAGCAGTTTTGGGGCAGTCTGGGCCAGAAATCAGCCCCAGCATTTT; CDR3: CASSFGAVWARNQPQHF
J: TRBJ2-5; D: TRBD2; V: TRBV4-1; size: many; DNA: TGCGCCAGCAGCGGGGTTAGAGGATATCGACTAGCGCAAGAGACCCAGTACTTC; CDR3: CASSGVRGYRLAQETQYF
J: TRBJ2-1; D: TRBD2; V: TRBV9; size: few; DNA: TGTGCCAGCAGCGTAACACTAGCGAACTACAATGAGCAGTTCTTC; CDR3: CASSVTLANYNEQFF
J: TRBJ2-3; D: NA; V: TRBV6-5; size: many; DNA: TGTGCCAGCAGTTACTCCCGGTACACAGATACGCAGTATTTT; CDR3: CASSYSRYTDTQYF